The rows below give T cell receptor beta chains drawn from one sample of a study of vaccination and CD4 T cells after COVID-19. TCRdb itself ran the PCR reads through MiXCR, one entry per CDR3 protein. This table holds about 21,000 distinct CDR3 sequences, around 55% found once. These receptors' targets are unknown. The sequencing sample was made of CD4+ T cells from blood, cultured in vitro. All receptors come from a human donor who had recovered from COVID-19. Both conserved end residues are part of each CDR3. The order of the fields is D gene, J gene, V gene, clone size, CDR3 DNA, CDR3 protein. The D gene is left open where the match is weak. A clone size is listed for some rows: how often the clone was seen (once, few, many), or a class if it is expanded.

D gene: NA
J gene: TRBJ1-2
V gene: TRBV19
clone size: NA
CDR3 DNA: TGTGCCAGTCATCAGCCCCCCAACTATGGCTACACCTTC
CDR3 protein: CASHQPPNYGYTF

D gene: NA
J gene: TRBJ2-7
V gene: TRBV10-1
clone size: NA
CDR3 DNA: TGCGCCAGCACCCCACTTTCCTTTTGTAGCGAGCAGTACTTC
CDR3 protein: CASTPLSFCSEQYF

D gene: NA
J gene: TRBJ2-1
V gene: TRBV2
clone size: few
CDR3 DNA: TGTGCCAGCAGTGAAGCTCCCCGGGACGAGTTCTTC
CDR3 protein: CASSEAPRDEFF

D gene: NA
J gene: TRBJ2-2
V gene: TRBV28
clone size: NA
CDR3 DNA: TGTGCCAGCAGTTTATCGAACAGGCCGAACACCGGGGAGCTGTTTTTT
CDR3 protein: CASSLSNRPNTGELFF

D gene: TRBD1
J gene: TRBJ1-1
V gene: TRBV12-3/TRBV12-4
clone size: NA
CDR3 DNA: TGTGCCAGCACCCGGACAGGGATACCTCGTTTGGGCACTGAAGCTTTCTTT
CDR3 protein: CASTRTGIPRLGTEAFF

D gene: TRBD1
J gene: TRBJ1-6
V gene: TRBV2
clone size: NA
CDR3 DNA: TGTGCCAGCAGACTGACAGGGGGCCAATCACCCCTCCACTTT
CDR3 protein: CASRLTGGQSPLHF

D gene: TRBD1
J gene: TRBJ2-2
V gene: TRBV29-1
clone size: once
CDR3 DNA: TGCAGCGTTGAACGGCAGGGGGCCGGGGCGAACACCGGGGAGCTGTTTTTT
CDR3 protein: CSVERQGAGANTGELFF

D gene: NA
J gene: TRBJ1-5
V gene: TRBV28
clone size: NA
CDR3 DNA: TGTGCCAGCAGTTTATGGCAGGTAGGCAATCAGCCCCAGCATTTT
CDR3 protein: CASSLWQVGNQPQHF

D gene: NA
J gene: TRBJ2-7
V gene: TRBV24-1
clone size: few
CDR3 DNA: TGTGCCACCACGATACACCTAACGACAGGCGGATCTTCCTACGAGCAGTACTTC
CDR3 protein: CATTIHLTTGGSSYEQYF

D gene: NA
J gene: TRBJ1-2
V gene: TRBV11-3
clone size: few
CDR3 DNA: TGTGCCAGCAGCCCGGGCGGGGTGGCCGCTTATGGCTACACCTTC
CDR3 protein: CASSPGGVAAYGYTF

D gene: TRBD1
J gene: TRBJ1-5
V gene: TRBV6-1
clone size: NA
CDR3 DNA: TGTGCCAGCATCCAGGGGACAGTAAATCAGCCCCAGCATTTT
CDR3 protein: CASIQGTVNQPQHF

D gene: NA
J gene: TRBJ1-2
V gene: TRBV2
clone size: NA
CDR3 DNA: TGTGCCAGCAGTGTACACTCCCGGGACACTTATGGCTACACCTTC
CDR3 protein: CASSVHSRDTYGYTF

D gene: TRBD1
J gene: TRBJ1-5
V gene: TRBV4-3
clone size: NA
CDR3 DNA: TGCGCCAGCAGCCAGGGCCCCGGACAGGGCAGTCAGCCCCAGCATTTT
CDR3 protein: CASSQGPGQGSQPQHF

D gene: NA
J gene: TRBJ2-1
V gene: TRBV11-2
clone size: few
CDR3 DNA: TGTGCCAGCAGCTTAGATCTTGGGTTCAATGAGCAGTTCTTC
CDR3 protein: CASSLDLGFNEQFF

D gene: NA
J gene: TRBJ1-2
V gene: TRBV7-2
clone size: few
CDR3 DNA: TGTGCCAGCAGCTCGGGGAGCTCATCTACTAACTATGGCTACACCTTC
CDR3 protein: CASSSGSSSTNYGYTF

D gene: NA
J gene: TRBJ2-3
V gene: TRBV7-3
clone size: NA
CDR3 DNA: TGTGCCAGCAGCTTAGCCGGCGCGAGCACAGATACGCAGTATTTT
CDR3 protein: CASSLAGASTDTQYF

D gene: TRBD1
J gene: TRBJ1-2
V gene: TRBV28
clone size: NA
CDR3 DNA: TGTGCCAGCTCCCAAGGGGGAGGACAGGGGGTTATTGGCTACACCTTC
CDR3 protein: CASSQGGGQGVIGYTF

D gene: TRBD1
J gene: TRBJ1-4
V gene: TRBV20-1
clone size: NA
CDR3 DNA: TGCAGTGCTACCCGGGACAGGGGTAATATTGAAAAACTGTTTTTT
CDR3 protein: CSATRDRGNIEKLFF

D gene: TRBD1
J gene: TRBJ1-2
V gene: TRBV4-3
clone size: NA
CDR3 DNA: TGCGCCAGCAGCCAATGGGACAGTCGGAATTCGGCATACACCTTC
CDR3 protein: CASSQWDSRNSAYTF

D gene: TRBD1
J gene: TRBJ1-2
V gene: TRBV6-1
clone size: NA
CDR3 DNA: TGTGCCAGCGGGACAGGGTACGGCTACACCTTC
CDR3 protein: CASGTGYGYTF

D gene: NA
J gene: TRBJ2-7
V gene: TRBV21-1
clone size: NA
CDR3 DNA: TGTGCCAGCGAGCTCCCAGCCGACTACGAGCAGTACTTC
CDR3 protein: CASELPADYEQYF

D gene: TRBD2
J gene: TRBJ2-3
V gene: TRBV20-1
clone size: few
CDR3 DNA: TGCAGTGCTATAGGTGTGGGACTAGAGAAGAGAGATACGCAGTATTTT
CDR3 protein: CSAIGVGLEKRDTQYF

D gene: NA
J gene: TRBJ2-2
V gene: TRBV20-1
clone size: few
CDR3 DNA: TGCAGTGCTAGAGGGCAGGACTTTAACACCGGGGAGCTGTTTTTT
CDR3 protein: CSARGQDFNTGELFF

D gene: NA
J gene: TRBJ1-1
V gene: TRBV20-1
clone size: NA
CDR3 DNA: TGCAGTGCTAATCAGGGGCTAGGGTTGAACACTGAAGCTTTCTTT
CDR3 protein: CSANQGLGLNTEAFF

D gene: TRBD1
J gene: TRBJ1-4
V gene: TRBV11-2
clone size: NA
CDR3 DNA: TGCGCCAGCAGCCAAACCCCCGGGACAGGGATACAAAAACTGTTTTTT
CDR3 protein: CASSQTPGTGIQKLFF

D gene: TRBD1
J gene: TRBJ1-6
V gene: TRBV19
clone size: NA
CDR3 DNA: TGTGCCAGTAGTGTTACAGGGGGTAATTCACCCCTCCACTTT
CDR3 protein: CASSVTGGNSPLHF

D gene: NA
J gene: TRBJ1-2
V gene: TRBV20-1
clone size: NA
CDR3 DNA: TGCAGTCCCCGGACTGAAAACTATGGCTACACCTTC
CDR3 protein: CSPRTENYGYTF

D gene: NA
J gene: TRBJ2-5
V gene: TRBV7-2
clone size: few
CDR3 DNA: TGTGCCAGCAGCGTGTCAAGTGGGGGGGCGCCTTCCCAAGAGACCCAGTACTTC
CDR3 protein: CASSVSSGGAPSQETQYF

D gene: NA
J gene: TRBJ2-7
V gene: TRBV28
clone size: NA
CDR3 DNA: TGTGCCAGCAGCCGACTTGGGGATACCTACGAGCAGTACTTC
CDR3 protein: CASSRLGDTYEQYF

D gene: NA
J gene: TRBJ2-2
V gene: TRBV7-2
clone size: few
CDR3 DNA: TGTGCCAGCAGCTTAGCACAAGTCACCGGGGAGCTGTTTTTT
CDR3 protein: CASSLAQVTGELFF

D gene: TRBD1
J gene: TRBJ1-2
V gene: TRBV20-1
clone size: NA
CDR3 DNA: TGCAGTGCTAGAGATCAGGGGGCGCGGAATGGCTACACCTTC
CDR3 protein: CSARDQGARNGYTF

D gene: NA
J gene: TRBJ2-3
V gene: TRBV19
clone size: NA
CDR3 DNA: TGTGCCAGTAGTATAGTCAGGGGTACCGCAGATACGCAGTATTTT
CDR3 protein: CASSIVRGTADTQYF

D gene: NA
J gene: TRBJ1-2
V gene: TRBV19
clone size: few
CDR3 DNA: TGTGCCAGTAGTATATTGGGGTCGCCCCAACAAAAAGGCTACACCTTC
CDR3 protein: CASSILGSPQQKGYTF

D gene: NA
J gene: TRBJ2-1
V gene: TRBV10-3
clone size: NA
CDR3 DNA: TGTGCCATCAGATCAGGAAACAATGAGCAGTTCTTC
CDR3 protein: CAIRSGNNEQFF

D gene: TRBD1
J gene: TRBJ1-2
V gene: TRBV19
clone size: NA
CDR3 DNA: TGTGCCAGTAGCTCCGGGACAGGGCACTATGGCTACACCTTC
CDR3 protein: CASSSGTGHYGYTF

D gene: NA
J gene: TRBJ2-7
V gene: TRBV24-1
clone size: NA
CDR3 DNA: TGTGCCACCAGTCAGGGTTCCTACGAGCAGTACTTC
CDR3 protein: CATSQGSYEQYF